This T cell receptor (beta chain) was identified during a study of Ad26.COV2.S vaccination and SARS-CoV-2 variants. Study as a whole: Once, or twice with 56 days between doses, Ad26.COV2.S was given intramuscularly. Study-level findings and limits: Measures of TCR breadth and depth may have fallen short of total T cell responses.

Treatment denoted: approximately 18 received Ad26.COV2.S at low or high dose, single or two shots; 5 received placebo; per-sample allocation not given. The investigators took samples on day 63 after the first vaccine or placebo injection. Repertoires were generated with immunoSEQ multiplex PCR, while TCRdb's copy carries only in-frame clones and drops some. Here the sample spans about 680,000 clones, more than 80% being singletons. The CDR3 has 14 amino acids. Per germline, CDR1 SGHRS and CDR2 YFSETQ. V was clipped by 4 bases and J by 4 bases, with 12 bases between them. This clone has only one observation. The antigen is undetermined.

The specimen was peripheral blood, collected in a trial of Ad26.COV2.S vaccine versus placebo. The chain employs TRBV5-1 and TRBJ2-1; D gene ambiguous. The receptor's source is a person between 18 and 59 years old who received the Ad26.COV2.S COVID-19 vaccine or a placebo. CDR3 in DNA: TGCGCCAGCAGCCTGGACGGGTTATACAATGAGCAGTTCTTC. It yields the protein CASSLDGLYNEQFF.